The source of this TCR beta chain is a study of blood T cell repertoires in COVID-19. In the study overall: Donors in the United States, Italy and Spain gave samples during acute or convalescent COVID-19. In each case, the material was cDNA or gDNA derived from T cells, B-cell-depleted T cells, or PBMCs.

Original analysis: Estimates of nucleated cell counts were drawn from the amplification of reference gene primers. This table comes from immunoSEQ multiplex PCR, and its TCRdb copy is limited to in-frame clones, with some not included. The V and J calls and clone size come from that table; D and trimming were worked out from the DNA. The sample comprises around 99,000 clones, 80% to 90% of which are singletons, and around 1.2% rests with the top ten. The sample consisted of peripheral blood. The sequence derives from a human donor in a cohort sampled during active COVID-19.

CDR3 sequence reads: CASSRDRDYGYTF. The CDR3 bases are TGTGCCAGCAGCCGGGACAGAGACTATGGCTACACCTTC. This chain links TRBV12-3 or TRBV12-4 with TRBJ1-2; TRBD1 aligns across 7 bases. CDR3 length: 13 residues. Trimming at V came to 6 bases and at J to 3 bases, leaving 4 bases not matched to a gene.